A selection of T cell receptor beta chains follows, all from one sample in a study of blood T cell repertoires in COVID-19. Sequencing used immunoSEQ multiplex PCR; TCRdb keeps in-frame clones, though not all of them. This sample has more than 85,000 clones, with 75% to 80% found just once. Input material: peripheral blood. These receptors originate from a woman aged 80 or over with active or convalescent COVID-19. CDR3s include the opening cysteine and the closing phenylalanine or tryptophan. D genes are given only for firm matches. Where a row states a size, it is once, few, many or the class of an expanded clone; other rows omit it.

>TRBD2|TRBV24-1|TRBJ2-3|-
CATSGSGRGSDTQYF
TGTGCCACCTCCGGCAGCGGGAGAGGCTCAGATACGCAGTATTTT
>-|TRBV28|TRBJ2-7|-
CASSLGQADYEQYF
TGTGCCAGCAGTTTAGGTCAAGCGGACTACGAGCAGTACTTC
>-|TRBV3-1/TRBV3-2|TRBJ2-6|-
CASSHLQDGANVLTF
TGTGCCAGCAGCCACCTACAGGATGGAGCCAACGTCCTGACTTTC
>-|TRBV10-3|TRBJ1-2|few
CAISEGGFDYGYTF
TGTGCCATCAGTGAGGGGGGGTTTGACTATGGCTACACCTTC
>TRBD1|TRBV5-1|TRBJ1-1|-
CASSQQGAGEAFF
TGCGCCAGCAGCCAACAGGGGGCCGGTGAAGCTTTCTTT
>TRBD1|TRBV7-8|TRBJ2-1|once
CASSFWTGGNVNQFF
TGTGCCAGCAGCTTCTGGACAGGGGGAAACGTTAATCAGTTCTTC
>TRBD2|TRBV14|TRBJ2-7|once
CASSHRLAGPYEQYF
TGTGCCAGCAGCCATAGACTAGCGGGACCCTACGAGCAGTACTTC
>TRBD2|TRBV6-2/TRBV6-3|TRBJ2-6|-
CASSQGLAGLSGANVLTF
TGTGCCAGCAGTCAGGGACTAGCGGGTCTATCTGGGGCCAACGTCCTGACTTTC
>-|TRBV3-1/TRBV3-2|TRBJ1-5|-
CASSQDRGNNQPQHF
TGTGCCAGCAGCCAAGATCGGGGTAACAATCAGCCCCAGCATTTT
>-|TRBV2|TRBJ2-1|-
CASSDVGGPEQFF
TGTGCCAGCAGTGATGTGGGGGGACCTGAGCAGTTCTTC
>TRBD2|TRBV5-4|TRBJ2-7|-
CASSSFLEAGGGYEQYF
TGTGCCAGCAGCTCCTTTTTGGAGGCGGGAGGGGGCTACGAGCAGTACTTC
>TRBD1|TRBV6-6|TRBJ1-2|-
CASRQTGGDSYGYTF
TGTGCCAGCAGGCAGACAGGGGGCGACAGCTATGGCTACACCTTC
>TRBD2|TRBV5-1|TRBJ2-3|-
CASSLARSGSPDTQYF
TGCGCCAGCAGCTTGGCCAGAAGCGGGAGCCCAGATACGCAGTATTTT
>TRBD2|TRBV3-1/TRBV3-2|TRBJ2-5|-
CASSPSRPSGRGGETQYF
TGTGCCAGCAGCCCCTCCCGTCCTAGCGGGAGGGGGGGAGAGACCCAGTACTTC
>TRBD2|TRBV11-3|TRBJ2-3|-
CASSWGGSSTDTQYF
TGTGCCAGCAGCTGGGGGGGTTCCTCCACAGATACGCAGTATTTT
>TRBD2|TRBV4-2|TRBJ2-2|-
CASSSRTSTGELFF
TGTGCCAGCAGCTCCCGGACTAGCACCGGGGAGCTGTTTTTT
>TRBD1|TRBV11-2|TRBJ2-7|-
CASSRDRPALEQYF
TGTGCCAGCAGCAGGGACAGGCCCGCCCTCGAGCAGTACTTC
>-|TRBV5-6|TRBJ2-4|-
CASSDRSRGNIQYF
TGTGCCAGCAGCGACAGGTCGAGGGGAAACATTCAGTACTTC
>-|TRBV10-2|TRBJ2-5|once
CASSYTGTTGGETQYF
TGCGCCAGCAGCTACACCGGGACAACGGGGGGAGAGACCCAGTACTTC
>TRBD1|TRBV2|TRBJ1-6|-
CASRGDRDSPLHF
TGTGCCAGCCGCGGTGACAGGGATTCACCCCTCCACTTT
>TRBD2|TRBV5-1|TRBJ2-3|-
CASSLLAGRADTQYF
TGCGCCAGCAGCCTACTAGCGGGAAGAGCAGATACGCAGTATTTT
>-|TRBV7-2|TRBJ2-7|-
CASSLAGGEQYF
TGTGCCAGCAGCTTAGCCGGCGGCGAGCAGTACTTC
>-|TRBV3-1/TRBV3-2|TRBJ1-1|-
CASSHLDRNTEAFF
TGTGCCAGCAGCCACCTTGACAGAAACACTGAAGCTTTCTTT
>TRBD1|TRBV7-2|TRBJ1-2|once
CASSPRTGGYGYTF
TGTGCCAGCAGCCCCCGGACAGGGGGGTATGGCTACACCTTC
>-|TRBV21-1|TRBJ2-1|-
CASSHSLPSGGDNEQFF
TGTGCCAGCAGCCACTCACTTCCTAGCGGGGGGGACAATGAGCAGTTCTTC
>TRBD1|TRBV6-4|TRBJ1-6|-
CASSARQGGNSPLHF
TGTGCCAGCAGCGCCCGACAGGGCGGAAATTCACCCCTCCACTTT
>TRBD1|TRBV7-3|TRBJ1-2|-
CASSSSTGDGYTF
TGTGCCAGCAGCTCCTCGACAGGGGATGGCTACACCTTC
>-|TRBV19|TRBJ2-7|-
CASSPGEAPSIVGQYF
TGTGCCAGTAGTCCCGGGGAGGCCCCATCGATAGTCGGGCAGTACTTC
>-|TRBV20-1|TRBJ2-7|-
CSASRRSRVSYEQYF
TGCAGTGCTAGTCGGAGGTCAAGAGTCTCCTACGAGCAGTACTTC
>-|TRBV2|TRBJ1-5|-
CASSLLGQLNQPQHF
TGTGCCAGCAGCCTTTTAGGACAGCTCAATCAGCCCCAGCATTTT
>-|TRBV19|TRBJ2-1|-
CASRDLYNEQFF
TGTGCCAGTAGGGACTTATACAATGAGCAGTTCTTC
>-|TRBV6-5|TRBJ1-6|-
CASSYNGQRNSPLHF
TGTGCCAGCAGTTATAATGGACAGCGGAATTCACCCCTCCACTTT
>-|TRBV21-1|TRBJ1-5|-
CATAAKPQHF
TGTGCCACCGCGGCAAAGCCCCAGCATTTT
>-|TRBV27|TRBJ2-7|once
CASSQRRGAYEQYF
TGTGCCAGCAGTCAAAGGAGGGGCGCCTACGAGCAGTACTTC
>-|TRBV28|TRBJ1-6|-
CASSFSGSPLHF
TGTGCCAGCAGTTTTAGTGGTTCACCCCTCCACTTT
>TRBD1|TRBV6-6|TRBJ1-4|-
CASLGQGSEKLFF
TGTGCCAGCCTAGGACAGGGAAGTGAAAAACTGTTTTTT
>TRBD1|TRBV28|TRBJ1-2|-
CASSRGQYYGYTF
TGTGCCAGCAGTCGGGGACAGTACTATGGCTACACCTTC
>TRBD1|TRBV5-1|TRBJ1-1|once
CASSWGQGFTEAFF
TGCGCCAGCAGCTGGGGACAGGGGTTCACTGAAGCTTTCTTT
>TRBD2|TRBV20-1|TRBJ2-1|-
CSASGLAGVYEQFF
TGCAGTGCTAGTGGACTAGCGGGAGTCTATGAGCAGTTCTTC
>TRBD2|TRBV18|TRBJ2-7|-
CASSSGTSGIFEQYF
TGTGCCAGCTCATCTGGGACTAGCGGGATCTTCGAGCAGTACTTC
>-|TRBV7-9|TRBJ2-4|-
CASSPLFVEVERAKNIQYF
TGTGCCAGCAGCCCGCTTTTCGTGGAGGTCGAGCGTGCCAAAAACATTCAGTACTTC
>-|TRBV2|TRBJ2-5|-
CASHYGETQYF
TGTGCCAGCCACTACGGAGAGACCCAGTACTTC
>-|TRBV7-9|TRBJ2-5|-
CASSFPIEETQYF
TGTGCCAGCAGCTTCCCGATAGAAGAGACCCAGTACTTC
>TRBD2|TRBV7-8|TRBJ2-1|-
CASSHATSGRYNEQFF
TGTGCCAGCAGCCACGCGACTAGCGGGCGTTACAATGAGCAGTTCTTC
>-|TRBV5-5|TRBJ1-5|-
CASSFEGGWLQPQHF
TGTGCCAGCAGCTTTGAGGGGGGGTGGTTACAGCCCCAGCATTTT
>TRBD2|TRBV4-2|TRBJ2-7|-
CASSQERGSYEQYF
TGTGCCAGCAGCCAAGAGCGGGGGAGCTACGAGCAGTACTTC
>TRBD1|TRBV10-3|TRBJ2-3|-
CAISGQGSIGDTQYF
TGTGCCATCAGTGGACAGGGCTCGATCGGAGATACGCAGTATTTT
>-|TRBV4-2|TRBJ2-5|-
CASSQLGQPQETQYF
TGTGCCAGCAGCCAACTTGGACAGCCCCAAGAGACCCAGTACTTC
>-|TRBV5-5|TRBJ2-5|-
CASSLMSATQETQYF
TGTGCCAGCAGCTTGATGAGCGCGACCCAAGAGACCCAGTACTTC
>-|TRBV4-1|TRBJ2-1|-
CASSQEIGRVYNEQFF
TGCGCCAGCAGCCAAGAGATCGGGAGAGTTTACAATGAGCAGTTCTTC
>-|TRBV4-1|TRBJ2-5|few
CASSQVSLLETQYF
TGCGCCAGCAGCCAAGTGTCCCTATTGGAGACCCAGTACTTC
>-|TRBV2|TRBJ2-2|-
CASESQGIAGELFF
TGTGCCAGCGAATCACAGGGAATAGCCGGGGAGCTGTTTTTT
>TRBD1|TRBV29-1|TRBJ1-1|-
CSERMGQFNTEAFF
TGCAGCGAAAGAATGGGACAGTTTAACACTGAAGCTTTCTTT
>-|TRBV9|TRBJ1-1|-
CASSVGMTENTEAFF
TGTGCCAGCAGCGTAGGCATGACAGAGAACACTGAAGCTTTCTTT